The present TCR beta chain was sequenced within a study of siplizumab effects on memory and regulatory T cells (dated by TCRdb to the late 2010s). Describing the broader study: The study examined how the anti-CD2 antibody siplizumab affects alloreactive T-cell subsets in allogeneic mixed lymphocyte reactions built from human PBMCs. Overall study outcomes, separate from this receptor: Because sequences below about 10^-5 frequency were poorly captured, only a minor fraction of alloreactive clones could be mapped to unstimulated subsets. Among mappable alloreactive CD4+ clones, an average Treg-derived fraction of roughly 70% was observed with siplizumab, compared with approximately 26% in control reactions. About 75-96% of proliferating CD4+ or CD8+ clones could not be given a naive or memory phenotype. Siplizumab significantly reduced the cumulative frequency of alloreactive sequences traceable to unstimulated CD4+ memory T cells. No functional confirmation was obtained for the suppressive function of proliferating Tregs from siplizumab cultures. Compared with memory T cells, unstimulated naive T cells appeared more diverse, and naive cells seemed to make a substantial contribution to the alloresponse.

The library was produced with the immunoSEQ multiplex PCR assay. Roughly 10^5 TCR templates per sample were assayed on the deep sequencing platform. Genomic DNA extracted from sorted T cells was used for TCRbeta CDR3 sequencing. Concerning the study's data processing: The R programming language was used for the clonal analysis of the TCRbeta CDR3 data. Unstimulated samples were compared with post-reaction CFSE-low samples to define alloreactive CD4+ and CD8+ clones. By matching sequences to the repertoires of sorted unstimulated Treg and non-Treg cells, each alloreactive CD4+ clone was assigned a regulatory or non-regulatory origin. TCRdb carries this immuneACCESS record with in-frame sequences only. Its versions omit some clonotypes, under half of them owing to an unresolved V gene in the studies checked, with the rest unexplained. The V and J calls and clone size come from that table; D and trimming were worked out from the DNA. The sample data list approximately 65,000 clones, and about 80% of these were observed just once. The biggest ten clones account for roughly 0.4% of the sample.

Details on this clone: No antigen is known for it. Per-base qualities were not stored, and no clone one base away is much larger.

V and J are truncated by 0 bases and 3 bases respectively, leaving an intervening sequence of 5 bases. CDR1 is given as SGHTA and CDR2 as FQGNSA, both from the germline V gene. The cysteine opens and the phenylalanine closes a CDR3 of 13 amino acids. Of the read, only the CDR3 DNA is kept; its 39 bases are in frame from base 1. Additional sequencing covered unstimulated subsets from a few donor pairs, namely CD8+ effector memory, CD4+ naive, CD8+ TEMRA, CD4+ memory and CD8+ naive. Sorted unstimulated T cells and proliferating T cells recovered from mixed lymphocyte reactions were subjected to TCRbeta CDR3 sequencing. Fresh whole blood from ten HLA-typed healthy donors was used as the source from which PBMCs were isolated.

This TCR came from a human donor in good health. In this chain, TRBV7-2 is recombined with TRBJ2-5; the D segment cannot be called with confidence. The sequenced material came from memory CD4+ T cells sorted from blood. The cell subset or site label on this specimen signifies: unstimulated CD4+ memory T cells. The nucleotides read TGTGCCAGCAGCTTAGCGGGCAAAGAGACCCAGTACTTC. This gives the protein CASSLAGKETQYF.